These T cell receptor beta chains were read from a single sample in a study of OX40 agonist ivuxolimab in advanced cancers. This table comes from immunoSEQ multiplex PCR, and its TCRdb copy is limited to in-frame clones, with some not included. The data hold some 27,000 clones, with approximately 86% observed a single time. Sample: CD4+ or CD8+ T cells sorted from blood, taken in a trial of the OX40 agonist ivuxolimab. The receptors shown here come from an adult with an advanced solid tumor such as melanoma, head and neck, liver or kidney cancer. The CDR3 runs from the conserved cysteine through the conserved F or W. The order of the fields is D gene, clone size, V gene, J gene, CDR3 DNA, CDR3 protein. A D gene is named only where the DNA matches it firmly. For some rows the clone size is stated as once, few or many, or as a class when expanded; others skip it.

TRBD2	-	TRBV7-9	TRBJ2-2	TGTGCCAGCAGCCTAATGACTAGCGGGAGGTGGGGCACCGGGGAGCTGTTTTTT	CASSLMTSGRWGTGELFF
TRBD2	-	TRBV6-5	TRBJ2-1	TGTGCCAGCAGTTACTCGGGGGAGGGCCCCTGGGAGCAGTTCTTC	CASSYSGEGPWEQFF
TRBD2	-	TRBV4-1	TRBJ2-3	TGCGCCAGCAGCCAAGTGTCTAGCGGGAGGGCAGATACGCAGTATTTT	CASSQVSSGRADTQYF
-	-	TRBV2	TRBJ1-1	TGTGCCAGAACCGGGACATCCACTGAAGCTTTCTTT	CARTGTSTEAFF
-	-	TRBV9	TRBJ2-3	TGTGCCAGCAGCGTAGAATTCAAGGGAGTAAGTACAGATACGCAGTATTTT	CASSVEFKGVSTDTQYF
TRBD2	-	TRBV9	TRBJ2-1	TGTGCCAGCAGCCCCCGAGGGACTAGCGGGGGGGTAAGGAATGAGCAGTTCTTC	CASSPRGTSGGVRNEQFF
-	-	TRBV30	TRBJ1-1	TGTGCCTGGAGTAAGAGGGGGACTAGAAGCACTGAAGCTTTCTTT	CAWSKRGTRSTEAFF
-	-	TRBV9	TRBJ2-3	TGTGCCAGCAGCGTAACCCCCGGGACTAGCACAGATACGCAGTATTTT	CASSVTPGTSTDTQYF
TRBD2	-	TRBV9	TRBJ2-3	TGTGCCAGCAGCGTAGATGCGGGAGAGGGAGATACGCAGTATTTT	CASSVDAGEGDTQYF
TRBD1	medium-sized	TRBV27	TRBJ1-6	TGTGCCAGCAGTTCACGACAGGGCTCCTCCTATAATTCACCCCTCCACTTT	CASSSRQGSSYNSPLHF
-	-	TRBV4-3	TRBJ2-3	TGCGCCAGCAGCCAAAACTATTGGGATACGCAGTATTTT	CASSQNYWDTQYF
-	-	TRBV6-5	TRBJ2-7	TGTGCCAGCAGTTACGGGGTGGGAGGCTACGAGCAGTACTTC	CASSYGVGGYEQYF
-	medium-sized	TRBV4-1	TRBJ1-1	TGCGCCAGCAGCCAAGCGCAGGGAGGGATGAACACTGAAGCTTTCTTT	CASSQAQGGMNTEAFF
-	-	TRBV6-1	TRBJ1-1	TGTGCCAGTACCTACTGGGGGACTGAAGCTTTCTTT	CASTYWGTEAFF
-	-	TRBV5-1	TRBJ1-1	TGCGCCAGCTCCCTTTCGCCAGGGATCGGTGAAGCTTTCTTT	CASSLSPGIGEAFF
-	-	TRBV13	TRBJ2-3	TGTGCCAGCAGCTTAGGGGGGACACGGGATACGCAGTATTTT	CASSLGGTRDTQYF
-	-	TRBV11-2	TRBJ1-1	TGTGCCAGCAGCTTAGGACAGAATTTCATGGCTTTCTTT	CASSLGQNFMAFF
TRBD2	-	TRBV15	TRBJ2-1	TGTGCCACCAGCGTCCTCTCGAGGGGAACGGGGGGCAATGAGCAGTTCTTC	CATSVLSRGTGGNEQFF
TRBD2	once	TRBV27	TRBJ2-1	TGTGCCAGCAGGGAGAGTAGCGGGAGGAAGTTCTTC	CASRESSGRKFF
TRBD2	-	TRBV7-9	TRBJ2-5	TGTGCCAGCAGCAGCAGACTAGCGGCCCAAGAGACCCAGTACTTC	CASSSRLAAQETQYF
TRBD1	-	TRBV7-3	TRBJ2-3	TGTGCCAGCAGCTTAGGGGACAGGGTTACAGATACGCAGTATTTT	CASSLGDRVTDTQYF
TRBD2	-	TRBV11-2	TRBJ2-7	TGTGCCAGCAGCTCCAGGACTAGCCGAGACTACGAGCAGTACTTC	CASSSRTSRDYEQYF
-	-	TRBV7-5	TRBJ2-2	TGTGCCAGAAGCTTAGCGGGAGATAACACCGGGGAGCTGTTTTTT	CARSLAGDNTGELFF
-	-	TRBV9	TRBJ1-2	TGTGCCAGCAGCGCGACAGAAAATGGCTACACCTTC	CASSATENGYTF
-	once	TRBV13	TRBJ1-2	TGTGCCAGCAGCTCCGGACACGTAGCTAACTATGGCTACACCTTC	CASSSGHVANYGYTF
-	few	TRBV6-6	TRBJ1-3	TGTGCCAGCAGGCCCACAGAGAGCTCTGGAAACACCATATATTTT	CASRPTESSGNTIYF
-	-	TRBV5-8	TRBJ2-7	TGTGCCAGCAGCTACCAATTTAGTCGGGACGAGCAGTACTTC	CASSYQFSRDEQYF
TRBD2	-	TRBV7-2	TRBJ2-5	TGTGCCAGCAGCTTAGGGAGCGGGGGGGCAGAGACCCAGTACTTC	CASSLGSGGAETQYF
TRBD1	once	TRBV15	TRBJ1-5	TGTGCCACCAGCAGAGACAGACTACAGGGGGCAAATCAGCCCCAGCATTTT	CATSRDRLQGANQPQHF
-	-	TRBV27	TRBJ2-7	TGTGCCAGCAGTTTATCATCCCTCGGAATCTACGAGCAGTACTTC	CASSLSSLGIYEQYF
-	-	TRBV6-5	TRBJ2-7	TGTGCCAGCAGTTACGAGAGTAGCGGCTCCTACGAGCAGTACTTC	CASSYESSGSYEQYF
TRBD2	-	TRBV4-1	TRBJ2-1	TGCGCCAGCAGCCGCAAGGGAAATGCAGCGGGAGGAGACGAGCAGTTCTTC	CASSRKGNAAGGDEQFF
-	-	TRBV13	TRBJ2-2	TGTGCCAGCAGCTTAGCCTTCGGGGCCAACACCGGGGAGCTGTTTTTT	CASSLAFGANTGELFF
-	-	TRBV15	TRBJ2-7	TGTGCCACCAGCAGAGAGGGGCACGAGCAGTACTTC	CATSREGHEQYF
-	-	TRBV15	TRBJ1-1	TGTGCCACCAGCATTTCGGGACATACAGCTTTCTTT	CATSISGHTAFF
-	-	TRBV29-1	TRBJ2-7	TGCAGCGCCCTCCCTCCCGGGCTACCTTTATACGAGCAGTACTTC	CSALPPGLPLYEQYF
TRBD2	once	TRBV7-9	TRBJ2-7	TGTGCCAGCAGCTCCCTGACTAGCGGGGGTTACGAGCAGTACTTC	CASSSLTSGGYEQYF
-	-	TRBV2	TRBJ2-7	TGTGCCAGCGGGGTTCGGGGCCAGGGAGAGCAGTACTTC	CASGVRGQGEQYF
-	medium-sized	TRBV27	TRBJ2-2	TGTGCCAGCAGTTTTGACTCCAGGGGGGCCGGGGAGCTGTTTTTT	CASSFDSRGAGELFF
-	-	TRBV27	TRBJ2-7	TGTGCCACCTACGGTATGTACAGGGACTCCTACGAGCAGTACTTC	CATYGMYRDSYEQYF
-	-	TRBV2	TRBJ1-1	TGTGCCAGCAGTCTCGGGTACACTGAAGCTTTCTTT	CASSLGYTEAFF
TRBD2	-	TRBV6-6	TRBJ2-7	TGTGCCAGCAGACTCTTAGCGGGGGACGAGCAGTACTTC	CASRLLAGDEQYF
TRBD1	-	TRBV7-8	TRBJ1-2	TGTGCCAGCAGCCCCAGCGCCGGGACAGGTAGTGGCTACACCTTC	CASSPSAGTGSGYTF